This T cell receptor beta chain was sequenced for a study of blood T cells in healthy people across ages. For the second PCR, which ran for roughly 7 to 11 cycles, a sample-barcoded 5' primer and a J-beta primer mix were used. TCRdb reprocessed the 5' RACE reads with MiXCR, giving one entry per CDR3 protein. The data contain 600,000 or so distinct CDR3 sequences, approximately 30% of them singletons. V was shortened by 5 bases and J by 5 bases, with 18 bases between the two germline ends. Germline lookup yields CDR1 SEHNR and CDR2 FQNEAQ (reference sequence). CDR3 length: 15 amino acids. The genes are TRBV7-9 and TRBJ1-2, with D unclear. The sample consisted of blood. This TCR was sampled from a woman of 80 years or more in good health. CDR3 residues: CASSPSGGQEYGYTF. The CDR3 bases are TGTGCCAGCAGCCCCTCCGGCGGGCAGGAGTATGGCTACACCTTC.